This TCR beta chain is from a study of T cell responses to AZD1222 COVID-19 vaccine. Notes on the study in general: Following two doses of AZD1222, Spike-specific TCR breadth and depth rose.

The CDR3 spans 11 residues. Deletions cut 4 bases from V and 5 bases from J, with 5 bases between. The germline CDR1 and CDR2 sequences are SNHLY and FYNNEI. As regards this clone: Its antigen remains unidentified.

Using immunoSEQ multiplex PCR, the repertoire was profiled, and TCRdb retains in-frame clones only, with some absent. The repertoire holds 150,000 to 200,000 clones, with around 91% as singletons. V gene TRBV2 combines with J gene TRBJ2-5; D call uncertain. Sample: peripheral blood, taken on day 0 of AZD1222 vaccination. The origin of this receptor is an adult in good health. CDR3 nucleotides: TGTGCCAGCAGTGCTGGGGAGACCCAGTACTTC. Translating gives CASSAGETQYF.